The 13 T cell receptor beta chains given below trace back to one sample, sequenced in a study of T cell responses to AZD1222 COVID-19 vaccine (dated by TCRdb to the early 2020s). The time point tag for this specimen amounts to: about 28 days (+/-7) after the second vaccine dose. The library was generated by the immunoSEQ multiplex PCR assay. The clones in this table, taken by TCRdb from immuneACCESS, are in-frame only. Not every clone is retained; where verified, under half of the shortfall comes from an unresolved V gene, and the cause of the rest is unknown. Recorded for this sample are some 150,000 clones; 92% of them occurred a single time. About 3.6% of the sample comes from the top ten. Specimen: peripheral blood, collected 28 days after the second AZD1222 dose. Every receptor here comes from an adult who received the AZD1222 COVID-19 vaccine.

The rearrangement links TRBV7-2 to TRBJ1-1; 7 nucleotides align to TRBD1. CDR3 length equals 15 residues. With V trimmed by 5 bases and J by 1 base, 7 bases remained unmatched. CDR1 and CDR2 from the germline V gene are SGHTA and FQGNSA. The CDR3 region is CASSDTGTANTEAFF. Here the CDR3 DNA reads TGTGCCAGCAGCGATACCGGGACAGCGAACACTGAAGCTTTCTTT. Based on the CDR3 plus reference TRBV7-2 and TRBJ1-1, the full variable domain is GAGVSQSPSNKVTEKGKDVELRCDPISGHTALYWYRQSLGQGLEFLIYFQGNSAPDKSGLPSDRFSAERTGGSVSTLTIQRTQQEDSAVYLCASSDTGTANTEAFFGQGTRLTVV.

The chain is built from TRBV5-1 and TRBJ2-1, with 8 bases aligning to TRBD2. After removal of 4 bases from V and 10 bases from J, the junction contained 16 bases not matched to a gene. The CDR3 is 16 residues long. Germline-derived CDR1 and CDR2 are SGHRS and YFSETQ. The CDR3 DNA reads as TGCGCCAGCAGCCATATTGGGTCCGGGAGGGTAGAGGAGCAGTTCTTC. The encoded protein is CASSHIGSGRVEEQFF.

The chain joins TRBV12-3 or TRBV12-4 to TRBJ1-4; no clear D gene. V was cut by 2 bases and J by 8 bases, with 9 bases left in between. This CDR3 contains 13 residues. CDR3 sequence reads: CASSLHDKEKLFF. The CDR3 DNA reads TGTGCCAGCAGTTTACACGATAAGGAAAAACTGTTTTTT.

The rearrangement joins TRBV10-3 to TRBJ1-2; D may be TRBD1 (6 bases). With 3 bases removed from V and 8 bases from J, the gap between germline ends came to 13 bases. The CDR3 runs to 13 residues. Germline CDR1 reads ENHRY; CDR2 reads SYGVKD. CDR3: CAISDAQGNGYTF. CDR3 DNA: TGTGCCATCAGTGACGCACAGGGAAACGGCTACACCTTC.

This rearrangement joins TRBV18 to TRBJ2-5, with TRBD2 matching 11 bases. In germline, CDR1 is KGHSH, CDR2 LQKENI. With V trimmed by 3 bases and J by 5 bases, 5 bases remained unmatched. This CDR3 region has 15 residues. The chain's CDR3 is CASSPGLADFETQYF. In DNA form, the CDR3 reads TGTGCCAGCTCACCGGGACTAGCGGACTTTGAGACCCAGTACTTC. Variable domain in full (rest from reference TRBV18 and TRBJ2-5): NAGVMQNPRHLVRRRGQEARLRCSPMKGHSHVYWYRQLPEEGLKFMVYLQKENIIDESGMPKERFSAEFPKEGPSILRIQQVVRGDSAAYFCASSPGLADFETQYFGPGTRLLVL.

The chain joins TRBV5-1 to TRBJ1-4, with a tentative D call TRBD1 (5 bases). Per the germline V gene, CDR1 is SGHRS and CDR2 is YFSETQ. Trimming took 4 bases from V and 3 from J, leaving 10 bases between them. The CDR3 loop spans 14 amino acids. The CDR3 sequence is CASSPRVANEKLFF. The CDR3 coding sequence is TGCGCCAGCAGCCCCAGGGTGGCTAATGAAAAACTGTTTTTT. The whole variable domain, remainder taken from reference TRBV5-1 and TRBJ1-4, is KAGVTQTPRYLIKTRGQQVTLSCSPISGHRSVSWYQQTPGQGLQFLFEYFSETQRNKGNFPGRFSGRQFSNSRSEMNVSTLELGDSALYLCASSPRVANEKLFFGSGTQLSVL.

The chain combines TRBV5-6 with TRBJ1-2; TRBD1 agrees at 7 bases. Germline values: CDR1 SGHDT, CDR2 YYEEEE. After removal of 3 bases from V and 12 bases from J, the junction contained 8 bases not matched to a gene. The CDR3 contains 12 residues. The CDR3 is CASSYQQGTHTF. In DNA form, the CDR3 reads TGTGCCAGCAGCTACCAACAGGGGACCCACACCTTC.

CDR3 sequence reads: CASSLGTSGFSYEQYF. CDR3 DNA: TGTGCCAGCAGCTTGGGGACTAGCGGTTTCTCCTACGAGCAGTACTTC. This chain connects TRBV7-2 to TRBJ2-7; TRBD2 matches 11 bases. The junction had 4 bases not matched to a gene; V was cut back by 3 bases and J by 0 bases. The CDR3 spans 16 residues. The V gene's germline CDR1 is SGHTA and CDR2 FQGNSA. Supplemented by reference TRBV7-2 and TRBJ2-7, the full variable domain reads GAGVSQSPSNKVTEKGKDVELRCDPISGHTALYWYRQSLGQGLEFLIYFQGNSAPDKSGLPSDRFSAERTGGSVSTLTIQRTQQEDSAVYLCASSLGTSGFSYEQYFGPGTRLTVT.

This rearrangement joins TRBV7-3 to TRBJ2-3, with no clear D. Germline V gives CDR1 SGHTA, CDR2 FQGTGA. The CDR3 is 14 residues long. With 0 bases removed from V and 4 bases from J, the gap between germline ends came to 8 bases. The CDR3 DNA reads as TGTGCCAGCAGCTTAACGGGGTCTGCAGATACGCAGTATTTT. Translation: CASSLTGSADTQYF.

This clone appeared once. The chain is built from TRBV7-2 and TRBJ2-2; 8 positions match TRBD2. Per germline, CDR1 SGHTA and CDR2 FQGNSA. J gave up 7 bases and V 5 bases, and 9 bases lay outside the gene matches. The CDR3 is 15 amino acids. CDR3 amino acids: CASSLGLGVYGELFF. For the CDR3, the DNA is TGTGCCAGCAGCCTGGGACTAGGGGTCTACGGGGAGCTGTTTTTT.

The V call is TRBV6-5, the J call TRBJ2-7, with TRBD2 as a possible D gene (5 bases). CDR3 size: 15 residues. V lost 7 bases to trimming and J lost 5 bases, with 21 bases between them. CDR1 is MNHEY and CDR2 is SVGAGI in the germline V gene. CDR3 sequence (DNA): TGTGCCAGCAACCCACTAGACGGATATTACAACGAGCAGTACTTC. This translates into CASNPLDGYYNEQYF.

The CDR3 coding sequence is TGTGCCAGTAGAGACCGTACTACTCGGGAGAGAACCTATGGCTACACCTTC. Its protein product is CASRDRTTRERTYGYTF. The J gene is TRBJ1-2, the V gene TRBV19, with D unresolved. Between the trimmed V and J ends, which lost 6 bases and 4 bases, there was a span of 24 bases. This CDR3 spans 17 amino acids. CDR1 is LNHDA and CDR2 is SQIVND in the germline V gene (reference sequence).

This clone was detected only once. The chain employs TRBV28 and TRBJ1-2; D is ambiguous. CDR1 is MDHEN and CDR2 is SYDVKM in the germline V gene. The CDR3 spans 13 residues. Trimming cost V 2 bases and J 4 bases, with 8 bases left between them. The chain's CDR3 is CASSLAATYGYTF. CDR3 coding DNA: TGTGCCAGCAGTTTAGCCGCAACCTATGGCTACACCTTC.